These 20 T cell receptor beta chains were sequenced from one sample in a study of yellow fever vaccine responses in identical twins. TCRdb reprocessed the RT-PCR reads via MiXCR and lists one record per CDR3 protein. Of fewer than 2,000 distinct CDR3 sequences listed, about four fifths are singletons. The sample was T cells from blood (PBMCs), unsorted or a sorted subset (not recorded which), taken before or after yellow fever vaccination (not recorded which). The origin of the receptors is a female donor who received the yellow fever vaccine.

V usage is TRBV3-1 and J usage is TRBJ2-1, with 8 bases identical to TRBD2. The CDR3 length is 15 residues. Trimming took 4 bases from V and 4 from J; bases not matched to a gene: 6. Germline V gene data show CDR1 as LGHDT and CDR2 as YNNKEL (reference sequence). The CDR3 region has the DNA TGTGCCAGCAGCCCCCGGGCTAGCGGGTACAATGAGCAGTTCTTC. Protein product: CASSPRASGYNEQFF.

In DNA form, the CDR3 reads TGTGCCAGCAGCACCGGACAGGGGGACAATGAGCAGTTCTTC. It yields the protein CASSTGQGDNEQFF. V usage is TRBV6-2 or TRBV6-3 and J usage is TRBJ2-1; 10 bases are a match to TRBD1. Germline assignment: CDR1 MNHEY and CDR2 SVGEGT. This CDR3 comprises 14 residues. Trimming took 6 bases from V and 5 from J; bases not matched to a gene: 4.

In DNA form, the CDR3 reads TGTGCCAGCAGCCGCGGACAGGGGTGGGAGCAGTACGTC. Its translation: CASSRGQGWEQYV. This chain uses TRBV3-1 with TRBJ2-7; 9 nucleotides line up with TRBD1. The ends lost 4 bases at V and 7 bases at J; junction bases unmatched: 5. There are 13 residues in the CDR3. CDR1 LGHDT and CDR2 YNNKEL come from the germline V gene (reference sequence).

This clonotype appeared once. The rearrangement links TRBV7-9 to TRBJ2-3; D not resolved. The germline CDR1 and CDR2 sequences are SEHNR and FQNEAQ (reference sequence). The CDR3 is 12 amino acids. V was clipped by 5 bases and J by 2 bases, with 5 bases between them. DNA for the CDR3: TGTGCCAGCAGCCCCCCCACAGATACGCAGTATTTT. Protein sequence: CASSPPTDTQYF.

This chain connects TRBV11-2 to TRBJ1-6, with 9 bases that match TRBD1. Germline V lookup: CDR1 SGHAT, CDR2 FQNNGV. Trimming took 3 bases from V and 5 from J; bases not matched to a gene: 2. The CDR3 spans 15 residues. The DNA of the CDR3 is TGTGCCAGCAGCTTCTGGGACAGGGATAATTCACCCCTCCACTTT. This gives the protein CASSFWDRDNSPLHF.

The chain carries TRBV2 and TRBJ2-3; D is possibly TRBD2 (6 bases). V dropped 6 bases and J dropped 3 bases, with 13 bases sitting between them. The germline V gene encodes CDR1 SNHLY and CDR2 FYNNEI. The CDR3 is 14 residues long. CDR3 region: CASRGTFQTDTQYF. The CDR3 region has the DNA TGTGCCAGCAGGGGGACTTTCCAAACAGATACGCAGTATTTT.

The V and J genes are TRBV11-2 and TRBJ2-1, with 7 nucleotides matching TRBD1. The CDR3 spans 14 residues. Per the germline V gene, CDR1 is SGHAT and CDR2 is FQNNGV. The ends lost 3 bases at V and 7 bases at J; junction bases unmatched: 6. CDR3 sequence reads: CASSFDRDRNEQFF. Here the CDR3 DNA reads TGTGCCAGCAGCTTCGACAGGGATCGGAATGAGCAGTTCTTC.

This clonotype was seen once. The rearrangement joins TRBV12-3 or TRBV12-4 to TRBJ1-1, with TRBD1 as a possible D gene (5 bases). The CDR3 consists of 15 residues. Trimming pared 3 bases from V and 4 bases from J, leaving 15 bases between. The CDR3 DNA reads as TGTGCCAGCAGTTTTAGTAAGGGGATAGGCACTGAAGCTTTCTTT. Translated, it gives CASSFSKGIGTEAFF.

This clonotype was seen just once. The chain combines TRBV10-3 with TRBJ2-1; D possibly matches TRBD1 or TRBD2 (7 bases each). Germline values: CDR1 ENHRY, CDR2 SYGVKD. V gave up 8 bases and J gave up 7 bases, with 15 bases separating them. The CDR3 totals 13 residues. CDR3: CAIGQGGRNEQFF. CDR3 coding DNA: TGTGCCATCGGTCAGGGGGGGAGGAATGAGCAGTTCTTC.

The CDR3 protein is CASSLSGTRRDEQFF. The DNA for the CDR3 is TGTGCCAGCAGCTTGTCCGGGACTAGACGCGATGAGCAGTTCTTC. The chain joins TRBV7-6 to TRBJ2-1; 8 bases agree with TRBD2. This CDR3 is 15 amino acids long. CDR1 and CDR2 from the germline V gene are SGHVS and FNYEAQ. Trimming at V came to 3 bases and at J to 8 bases, leaving 9 bases not matched to a gene.

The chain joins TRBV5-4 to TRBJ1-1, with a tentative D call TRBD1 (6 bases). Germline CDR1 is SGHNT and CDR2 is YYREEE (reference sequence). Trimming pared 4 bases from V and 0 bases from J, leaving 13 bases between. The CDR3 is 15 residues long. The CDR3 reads CASSPRGQMNTEAFF. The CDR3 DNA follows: TGTGCCAGCAGCCCCCGGGGGCAGATGAACACTGAAGCTTTCTTT.

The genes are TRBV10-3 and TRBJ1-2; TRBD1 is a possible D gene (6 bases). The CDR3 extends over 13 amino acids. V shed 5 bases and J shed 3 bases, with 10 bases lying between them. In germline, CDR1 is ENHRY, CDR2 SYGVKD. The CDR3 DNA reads TGTGCCATCAGTTCCAGGGGATACTATGGCTACACCTTC. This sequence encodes CAISSRGYYGYTF.

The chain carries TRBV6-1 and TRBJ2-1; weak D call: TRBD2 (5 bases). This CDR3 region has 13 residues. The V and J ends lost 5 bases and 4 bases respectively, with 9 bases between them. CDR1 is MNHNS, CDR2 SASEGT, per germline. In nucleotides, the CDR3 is TGTGCCAGCAGTCCCCAGCGGTACAATGAGCAGTTCTTC. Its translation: CASSPQRYNEQFF.

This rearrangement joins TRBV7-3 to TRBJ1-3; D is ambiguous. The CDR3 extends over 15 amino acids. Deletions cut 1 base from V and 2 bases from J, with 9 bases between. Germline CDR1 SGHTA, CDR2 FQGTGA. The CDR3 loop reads CASSLMPGTGNTIYF. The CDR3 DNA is TGTGCCAGCAGCTTAATGCCAGGCACTGGAAACACCATATATTTT. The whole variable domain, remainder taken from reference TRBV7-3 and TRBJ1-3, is GAGVSQTPSNKVTEKGKYVELRCDPISGHTALYWYRQSLGQGPEFLIYFQGTGAADDSGLPNDRFFAVRPEGSVSTLKIQRTERGDSAVYLCASSLMPGTGNTIYFGEGSWLTVV.

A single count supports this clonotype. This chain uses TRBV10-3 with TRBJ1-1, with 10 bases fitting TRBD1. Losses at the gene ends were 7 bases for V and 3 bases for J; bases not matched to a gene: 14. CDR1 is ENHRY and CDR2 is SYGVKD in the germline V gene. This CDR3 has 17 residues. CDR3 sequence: CAINDGTGALSDTEAFF. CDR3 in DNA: TGTGCCATCAATGACGGGACAGGGGCTTTGTCAGACACTGAAGCTTTCTTT.

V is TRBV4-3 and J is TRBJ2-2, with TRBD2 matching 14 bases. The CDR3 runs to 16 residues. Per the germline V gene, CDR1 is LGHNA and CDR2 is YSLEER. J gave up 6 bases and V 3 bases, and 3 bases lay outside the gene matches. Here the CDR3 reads CASSQGTSGSSGELFF. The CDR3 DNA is TGCGCCAGCAGCCAGGGGACTAGCGGGAGCTCCGGGGAGCTGTTTTTT.

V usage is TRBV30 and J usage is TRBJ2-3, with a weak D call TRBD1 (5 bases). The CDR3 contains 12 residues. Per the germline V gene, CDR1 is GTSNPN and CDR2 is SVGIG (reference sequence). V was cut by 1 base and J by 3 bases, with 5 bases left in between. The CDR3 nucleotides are TGTGCCTGGAGTGAGGGGACAGATACGCAGTATTTT. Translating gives CAWSEGTDTQYF.

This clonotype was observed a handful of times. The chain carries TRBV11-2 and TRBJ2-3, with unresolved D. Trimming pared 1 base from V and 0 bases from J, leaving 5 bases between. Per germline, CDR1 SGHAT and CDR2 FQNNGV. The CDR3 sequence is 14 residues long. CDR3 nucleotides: TGTGCCAGCAGCTTAGTGGGGAGCACAGATACGCAGTATTTT. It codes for CASSLVGSTDTQYF.

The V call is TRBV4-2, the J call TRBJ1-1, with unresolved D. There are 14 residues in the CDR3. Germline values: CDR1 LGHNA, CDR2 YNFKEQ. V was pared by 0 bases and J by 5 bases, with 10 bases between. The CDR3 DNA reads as TGTGCCAGCAGCCAAGACCCACACGGAACTGAAGCTTTCTTT. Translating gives CASSQDPHGTEAFF.

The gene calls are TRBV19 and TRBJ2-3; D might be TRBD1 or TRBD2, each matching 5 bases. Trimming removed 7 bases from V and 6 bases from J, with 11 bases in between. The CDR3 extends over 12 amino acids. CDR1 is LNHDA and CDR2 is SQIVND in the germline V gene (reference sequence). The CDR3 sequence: CASTPGQDTQYF. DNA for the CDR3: TGTGCCAGTACCCCGGGGCAGGATACGCAGTATTTT.